Included here is one T cell receptor (beta chain) sequence, with context. In the source study's methods: Reference gene primer amplification gave estimated nucleated cell counts. Assay used: immunoSEQ multiplex PCR; TCRdb lists only in-frame clones, some missing. Clone size and V and J calls were adopted from that table, with D and trimming inferred from the DNA. In the table there are 75,000 to 95,000 clones, around 90% of which are singletons. The CDR3 has 16 residues. This specimen comes from a study of blood T cell repertoires in COVID-19. Study context: The United States, Italy and Spain were the sources of the acute and convalescent COVID-19 samples. T cells, B-cell-depleted T cells, or PBMCs provided the cDNA or gDNA that served as material.

Sequencing was done on a sample of peripheral blood. The chain links TRBV21-1 to TRBJ2-3; TRBD1 is taken as the D call from the table, unchecked against the DNA. TRBV21-1 is classified as a pseudogene. The source of this sequence is a human donor in a cohort sampled during active COVID-19. The CDR3 is CASSPGPYDHTDTQYF. The CDR3 DNA reads TGTGCCAGCAGCCCTGGGCCCTATGACCACACAGATACGCAGTATTTT.